Here is one T cell receptor (beta chain) with its context. What it recognizes is unknown. This sample was taken from a study of cytomegalovirus exposure and HLA in healthy donors. Study details: A preliminary data release comprised around 90 million unique TCRs obtained from HLA-typed donors. Study-level findings and limits: When a later analysis compared HLA-associated TCR beta chains with equally common others, the HLA-associated chains turned out to be more clonally expanded and to have lower generation probabilities. Several of the most significant clusters were apparently associated with common viral pathogens in a later analysis.

Both 60 Vbeta primers and 13 Jbeta primers went into the PCR. As processed by the authors: Roughly 11 million of the 80 million or so unique TCR beta chains counted in a later analysis were shared. The data were produced by immunoSEQ multiplex PCR, yet TCRdb's version contains in-frame clones alone and is incomplete. The V and J calls and clone size were taken over from that table, and D and trimming were inferred from the DNA. The top ten hold about 1.8% of the sample, which has 220,000 or so clones, approximately 80% seen once. The specimen sequenced was PBMCs. The sequence derives from a middle-aged man in good health and CMV-seronegative.

Here the CDR3 reads CASSPSGRAGVETQYF. CDR3 coding DNA: TGTGCCAGCTCACCTAGCGGGAGGGCTGGAGTGGAGACCCAGTACTTC. The rearrangement uses TRBV18 and TRBJ2-5; 11 nucleotides align to TRBD2. Trimming at V came to 3 bases and at J to 5 bases, leaving 8 bases not matched to a gene. Germline loops: CDR1 KGHSH, CDR2 LQKENI. This CDR3 is built from 16 residues.